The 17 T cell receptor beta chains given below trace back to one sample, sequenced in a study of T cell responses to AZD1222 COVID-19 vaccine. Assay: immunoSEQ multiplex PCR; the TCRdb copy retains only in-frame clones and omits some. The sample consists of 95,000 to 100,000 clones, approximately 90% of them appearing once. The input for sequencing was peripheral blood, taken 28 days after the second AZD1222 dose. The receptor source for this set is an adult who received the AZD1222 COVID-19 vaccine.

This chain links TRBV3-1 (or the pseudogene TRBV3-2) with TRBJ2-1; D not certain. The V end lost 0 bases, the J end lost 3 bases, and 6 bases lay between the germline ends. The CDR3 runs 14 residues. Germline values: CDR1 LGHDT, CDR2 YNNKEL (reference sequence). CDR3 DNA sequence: TGTGCCAGCAGCCAAGATGTGGTCTACAATGAGCAGTTCTTC. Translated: CASSQDVVYNEQFF.

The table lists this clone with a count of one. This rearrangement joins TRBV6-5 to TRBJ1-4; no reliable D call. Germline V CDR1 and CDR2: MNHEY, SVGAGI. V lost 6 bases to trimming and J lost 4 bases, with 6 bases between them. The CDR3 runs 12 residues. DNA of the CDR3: TGTGCCAGCAGCCGGGATAATGAAAAACTGTTTTTT. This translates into CASSRDNEKLFF.

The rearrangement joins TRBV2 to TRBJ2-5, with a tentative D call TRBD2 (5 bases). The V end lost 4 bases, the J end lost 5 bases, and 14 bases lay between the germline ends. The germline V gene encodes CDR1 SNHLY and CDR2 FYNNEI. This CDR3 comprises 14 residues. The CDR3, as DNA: TGTGCCAGCAGTGTAGCGCCCGCCGGGGAGACCCAGTACTTC. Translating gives CASSVAPAGETQYF.

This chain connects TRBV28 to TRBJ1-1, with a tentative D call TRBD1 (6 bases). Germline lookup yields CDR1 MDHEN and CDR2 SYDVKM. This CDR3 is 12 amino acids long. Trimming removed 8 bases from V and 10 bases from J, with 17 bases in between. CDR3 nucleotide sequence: TGTGCCAGCCTCGTCGGTACAGGGCGAGCTTTCTTT. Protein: CASLVGTGRAFF.

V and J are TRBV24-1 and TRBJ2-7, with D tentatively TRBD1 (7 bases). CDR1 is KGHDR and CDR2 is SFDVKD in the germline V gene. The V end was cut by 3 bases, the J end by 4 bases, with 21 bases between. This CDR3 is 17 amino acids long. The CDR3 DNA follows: TGTGCCACCAGTGATCCCCGAGGGGCAGGGGGGAGTTACGAGCAGTACTTC. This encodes CATSDPRGAGGSYEQYF.

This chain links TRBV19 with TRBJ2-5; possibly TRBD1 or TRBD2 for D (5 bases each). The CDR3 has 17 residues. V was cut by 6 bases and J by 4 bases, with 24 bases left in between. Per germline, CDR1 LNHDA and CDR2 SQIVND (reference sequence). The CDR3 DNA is TGTGCCAGTAGCTTGGGGATGGGACCGGCGGGTAGAGAGACCCAGTACTTC. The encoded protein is CASSLGMGPAGRETQYF.

CDR3 protein: CASSPGTAVQAQHF. CDR3 DNA: TGTGCCAGCAGCCCCGGGACAGCGGTCCAGGCCCAGCATTTT. The chain is built from TRBV5-8 and TRBJ1-5, with 7 bases fitting TRBD1. The CDR3 totals 14 residues. Unmatched junction bases numbered 12, after V lost 4 bases and J lost 11 bases. Germline V CDR1 and CDR2: SGHTS, YDEGEE.

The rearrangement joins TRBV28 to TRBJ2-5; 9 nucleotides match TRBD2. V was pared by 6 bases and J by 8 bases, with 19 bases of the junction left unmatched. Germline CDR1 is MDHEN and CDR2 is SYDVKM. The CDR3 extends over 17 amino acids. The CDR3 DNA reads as TGTGCCAGCAGCCCCGATAGCGGGAGCGCCGTCGGGTTTACCCAGTACTTC. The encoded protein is CASSPDSGSAVGFTQYF. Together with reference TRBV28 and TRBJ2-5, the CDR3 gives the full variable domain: DVKVTQSSRYLVKRTGEKVFLECVQDMDHENMFWYRQDPGLGLRLIYFSYDVKMKEKGDIPEGYSVSREKKERFSLILESASTNQTSMYLCASSPDSGSAVGFTQYFGPGTRLLVL.

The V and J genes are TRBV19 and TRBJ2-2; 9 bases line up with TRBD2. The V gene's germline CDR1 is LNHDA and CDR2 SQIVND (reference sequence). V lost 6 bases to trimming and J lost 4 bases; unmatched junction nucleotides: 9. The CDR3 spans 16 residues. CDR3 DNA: TGTGCCAGTAGAACCTCTAGCGGGATGGGCACCGGGGAGCTGTTTTTT. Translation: CASRTSSGMGTGELFF.

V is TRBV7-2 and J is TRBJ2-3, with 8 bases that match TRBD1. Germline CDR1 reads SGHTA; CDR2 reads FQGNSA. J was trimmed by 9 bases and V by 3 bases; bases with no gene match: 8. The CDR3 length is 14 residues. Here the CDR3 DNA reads TGTGCCAGCAGCTTGGTGACAGGGGAAGGGACGCAGTATTTT. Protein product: CASSLVTGEGTQYF.

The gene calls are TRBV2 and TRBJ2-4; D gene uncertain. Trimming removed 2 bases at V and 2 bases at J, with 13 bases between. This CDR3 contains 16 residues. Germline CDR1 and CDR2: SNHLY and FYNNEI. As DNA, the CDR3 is TGTGCCAGCAGTGAATCCCCGGACGGCCCCAAAAACATTCAGTACTTC. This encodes CASSESPDGPKNIQYF.

CDR3 DNA: TGTGCCTGGAACCCCGACAGGAGCTCCTATAATTCACCCCTCCACTTT. Translation gives CAWNPDRSSYNSPLHF. The chain carries TRBV30 and TRBJ1-6; weak D call: TRBD1 (6 bases). The CDR3 covers 16 residues. Germline CDR1 is GTSNPN and CDR2 is SVGIG (reference sequence). Trimming took off 4 bases at V and 0 bases at J, with 13 bases between the two ends. Complete variable domain (other parts from reference TRBV30 and TRBJ1-6): SQTIHQWPATLVQPVGSPLSLECTVEGTSNPNLYWYRQAAGRGLQLLFYSVGIGQISSEVPQNLSASRPQDRQFILSSKKLLLSDSGFYLCAWNPDRSSYNSPLHFGNGTRLTVT.

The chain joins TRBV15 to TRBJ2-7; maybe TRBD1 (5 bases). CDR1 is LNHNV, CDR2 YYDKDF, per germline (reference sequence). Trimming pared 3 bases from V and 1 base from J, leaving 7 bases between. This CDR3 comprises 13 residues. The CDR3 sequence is CATSRDKSYEQYF. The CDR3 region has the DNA TGTGCCACCAGCAGGGACAAATCCTACGAGCAGTACTTC. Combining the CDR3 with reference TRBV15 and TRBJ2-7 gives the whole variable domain DAMVIQNPRYQVTQFGKPVTLSCSQTLNHNVMYWYQQKSSQAPKLLFHYYDKDFNNEADTPDNFQSRRPNTSFCFLDIRSPGLGDTAMYLCATSRDKSYEQYFGPGTRLTVT.

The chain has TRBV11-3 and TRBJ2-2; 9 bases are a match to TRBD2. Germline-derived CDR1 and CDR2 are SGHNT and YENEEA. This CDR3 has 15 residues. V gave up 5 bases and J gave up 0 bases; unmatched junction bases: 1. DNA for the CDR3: TGTGCCAGCAGCGCTAGCGGGACGAACACCGGGGAGCTGTTTTTT. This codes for CASSASGTNTGELFF. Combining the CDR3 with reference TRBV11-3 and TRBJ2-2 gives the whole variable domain EAGVVQSPRYKIIEKKQPVAFWCNPISGHNTLYWYLQNLGQGPELLIRYENEEAVDDSQLPKDRFSAERLKGVDSTLKIQPAELGDSAVYLCASSASGTNTGELFFGEGSRLTVL.

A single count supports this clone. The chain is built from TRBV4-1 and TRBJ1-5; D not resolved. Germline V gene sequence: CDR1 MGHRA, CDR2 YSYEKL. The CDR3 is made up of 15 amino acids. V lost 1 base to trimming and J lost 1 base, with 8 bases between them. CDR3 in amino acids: CASSQAPVSNQPQHF. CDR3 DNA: TGCGCCAGCAGCCAAGCTCCCGTCAGCAATCAGCCCCAGCATTTT.

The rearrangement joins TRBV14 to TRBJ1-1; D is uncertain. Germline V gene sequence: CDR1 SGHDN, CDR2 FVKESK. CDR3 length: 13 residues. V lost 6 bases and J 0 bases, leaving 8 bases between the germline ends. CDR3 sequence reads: CASSPSMNTEAFF. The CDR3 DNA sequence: TGTGCCAGCAGTCCTTCTATGAACACTGAAGCTTTCTTT. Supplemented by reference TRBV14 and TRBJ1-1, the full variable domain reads EAGVTQFPSHSVIEKGQTVTLRCDPISGHDNLYWYRRVMGKEIKFLLHFVKESKQDESGMPNNRFLAERTGGTYSTLKVQPAELEDSGVYFCASSPSMNTEAFFGQGTRLTVV.

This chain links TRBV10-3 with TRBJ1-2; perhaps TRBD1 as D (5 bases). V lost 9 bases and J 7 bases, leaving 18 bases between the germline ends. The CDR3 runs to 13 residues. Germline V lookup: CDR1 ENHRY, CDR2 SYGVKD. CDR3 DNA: TGTGCCATTCAACCACGGGGGTATGGTGGCTACACCTTC. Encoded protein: CAIQPRGYGGYTF.